The entry that follows covers one T cell receptor beta chain sequence. This CDR3 is built from 16 residues. The germline V gene has CDR1 LGHDT and CDR2 YNNKEL (reference sequence). V lost 1 base to trimming and J lost 0 bases, with 10 bases between them. The sample belongs to a study of blood T cell repertoires in COVID-19. Study in general: The samples span acute and convalescent COVID-19 from the United States, Italy and Spain. T cells, B-cell-depleted T cells, or PBMCs provided the cDNA or gDNA that served as material.

Original processing notes: Reference gene primer amplification in the assay estimated nucleated cell counts. Libraries were prepared by immunoSEQ multiplex PCR; TCRdb keeps only in-frame clonotypes and omits some of them. Clone size and V and J calls were adopted from that table, with D and trimming inferred from the DNA. The sample lists roughly 140,000 clones, more than 65% seen once, with 4% to 4.5% in the top ten. The clonotype was recovered from a man aged 55 to 70 with acute or convalescent COVID-19. The sample comprised peripheral blood. V and J are TRBV3-1 (or the pseudogene TRBV3-2) and TRBJ1-5, with D uncertain. The CDR3 region has the DNA TGTGCCAGCAGCCAAGGCGGCGGAGATAGCAATCAGCCCCAGCATTTT. Its protein is CASSQGGGDSNQPQHF.